This TCR beta chain was obtained from a study of early T cells in non-severe SARS-CoV-2 infection. In the study overall: The sequenced material was bulk RNA from unsorted whole blood, and its chains were unpaired.

There are a few counts of this clonotype. Its specificity is unknown. Each single cDNA molecule received a unique molecular identifier. TCRdb itself ran the 5' RACE reads through MiXCR, one entry per CDR3 protein. The sample has fewer than 95,000 distinct CDR3 sequences, approximately 17% seen once; the top ten hold 5.1%. The germline CDR1 and CDR2 sequences are WNHNN and SYGVQD (reference sequence). This CDR3 contains 14 residues. V was clipped by 9 bases and J by 6 bases; unmatched bases: 14. Overall study results and limits: Matching with VDJdb favored anti-spike CD8 responses (missing private and CD4 specificities).

The receptor was derived from an adult who was a healthcare worker with PCR-confirmed SARS-CoV-2 infection or an uninfected control (not recorded which). This specimen consisted of whole blood, obtained at baseline. V and J are TRBV10-1 and TRBJ2-7; 7 bases line up with TRBD2. CDR3 protein: CARTLVAGDVEQYF. For the CDR3, the DNA is TGCGCCAGGACCCTCGTGGCGGGAGATGTCGAGCAGTACTTC.